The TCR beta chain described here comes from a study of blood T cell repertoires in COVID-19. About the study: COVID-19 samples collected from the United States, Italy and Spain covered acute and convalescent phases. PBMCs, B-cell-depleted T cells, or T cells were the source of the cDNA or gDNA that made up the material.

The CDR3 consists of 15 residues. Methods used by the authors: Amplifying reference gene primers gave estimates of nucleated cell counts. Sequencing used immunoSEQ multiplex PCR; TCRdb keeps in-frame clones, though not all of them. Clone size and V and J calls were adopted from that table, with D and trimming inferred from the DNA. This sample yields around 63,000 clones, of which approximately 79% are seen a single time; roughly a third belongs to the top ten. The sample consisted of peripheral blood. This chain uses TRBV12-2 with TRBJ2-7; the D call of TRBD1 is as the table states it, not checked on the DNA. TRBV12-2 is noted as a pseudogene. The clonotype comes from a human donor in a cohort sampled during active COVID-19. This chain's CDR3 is CASRHRDTSPYEQYF. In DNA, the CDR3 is TGTGCAAGTCGCCACCGGGACACGAGCCCCTACGAGCAGTACTTC.